This entry concerns a single T cell receptor (beta chain). As yet, its antigen is unknown. This sample was included in a study of siplizumab effects on memory and regulatory T cells. The CDR3 covers 14 residues. Germline CDR1 and CDR2: MNHNS and SASEGT. Trimming removed 6 bases from V and 5 bases from J; junction bases left unmatched: 5. Study conclusions and caveats: No functional test confirmed suppression by proliferating siplizumab-culture Tregs.

TCRdb keeps only in-frame clones here, not all; method: immunoSEQ multiplex PCR. The table records approximately 9,500 clones, under 55% of them present only once. Coculturing of the mixed lymphocyte reaction cells was performed at 37°C for 6 days. The TCR originated in a human donor in good health; the cells came from an allogeneic mixed lymphocyte reaction. The chain combines TRBV6-1 with TRBJ2-5; 11 nucleotides align to TRBD1. Material: CFSE-low (dividing) CD8+ T cells sorted from an allogeneic mixed lymphocyte reaction. The CDR3 sequence is CASSRTGGLETQYF. The CDR3 DNA is TGTGCCAGCAGCCGGACAGGGGGCTTGGAGACCCAGTACTTC.